The 26 T cell receptor beta chains below all came from one sample that was sequenced in a study of blood T cell repertoires in COVID-19. Data came from immunoSEQ multiplex PCR; TCRdb stores just in-frame clones and leaves some out. The data hold 150,000 to 200,000 clones, with around three quarters observed a single time. Sequences were obtained from PBMCs or T cells enriched from blood (not recorded which). These receptors all stem from a woman aged 50 to 60 with acute COVID-19.

This chain joins TRBV7-2 and TRBJ2-5; 15 bases are shared with TRBD2. The CDR3 has 18 residues. Germline trimming cut 4 bases from V and 4 bases from J; bases unmatched to any gene: 10. Germline lookup yields CDR1 SGHTA and CDR2 FQGNSA. The CDR3 spells CASSYGLAGGLGLETQYF. The CDR3 nucleotides are TGTGCCAGCAGCTACGGACTAGCGGGGGGGCTCGGGCTAGAGACCCAGTACTTC.

V and J are TRBV5-4 and TRBJ1-4, with 8 bases lining up with TRBD1. Unmatched junction bases numbered 6, after V lost 2 bases and J lost 12 bases. The CDR3 loop spans 13 amino acids. CDR1 and CDR2 (germline): SGHNT, YYREEE (reference sequence). The CDR3 sequence is CASSFAGGNELFF. The CDR3 nucleotides read TGTGCCAGCAGCTTTGCAGGGGGCAATGAACTGTTTTTT.

V gene TRBV6-6 combines with J gene TRBJ1-2; TRBD1 aligns across 9 bases. Unmatched junction bases numbered 6, after V lost 2 bases and J lost 8 bases. CDR1 and CDR2 (germline): MNHNY, SVGAGI (reference sequence). CDR3 length equals 14 residues. CDR3 nucleotides: TGTGCCAGCAGTTACACGGGGACAGGGAAAGGCTACACCTTC. This translates into CASSYTGTGKGYTF.

This chain uses TRBV10-3 with TRBJ2-1, with 10 nucleotides matching TRBD1. From germline, CDR1 is ENHRY and CDR2 SYGVKD. With V trimmed by 4 bases and J by 0 bases, 6 bases remained unmatched. This CDR3 has 17 residues. CDR3 coding DNA: TGTGCCATCAGTGGGGGGGGACAGGGGAGCTCCTACAATGAGCAGTTCTTC. Translating gives CAISGGGQGSSYNEQFF.

In nucleotides, the CDR3 is TGCAGCGTTGAAGGGCAGGGATGGGGCTATGGCTACACCTTC. Amino acid sequence: CSVEGQGWGYGYTF. The rearrangement links TRBV29-1 to TRBJ1-2; D might be TRBD1 (5 bases). The germline gives CDR1 SQVTM, CDR2 ANQGSEA. This CDR3 region has 14 residues. The V and J ends lost 1 base and 4 bases respectively, with 13 bases between them.

The rearrangement joins TRBV7-9 to TRBJ1-2; the match to TRBD1 covers 7 bases. CDR1 and CDR2 from the germline V gene are SEHNR and FQNEAQ (reference sequence). V shed 1 base and J 8 bases; nucleotides not matched to a gene: 16. The CDR3 contains 17 residues. The CDR3 DNA sequence: TGTGCCAGCAGCTTAGACCAGACCCTAACAGGGGACCAGGGCTACACCTTC. Encoded protein: CASSLDQTLTGDQGYTF.

The chain recombines TRBV5-4 with TRBJ1-1; D not resolved. There are 12 residues in the CDR3. CDR1 and CDR2 (germline): SGHNT, YYREEE (reference sequence). With 0 bases removed from V and 11 bases from J, the gap between germline ends came to 11 bases. The CDR3: CASSLGPQRAFF. In nucleotides, the CDR3 is TGTGCCAGCAGCTTGGGACCGCAGAGGGCTTTCTTT.

J is TRBJ2-3 and V is TRBV7-9; 9 bases are shared with TRBD2. The CDR3 has 17 residues. With 5 bases clipped from V and 0 bases from J, the junction kept 9 bases outside the gene matches. Looked up from germline, CDR1 is SEHNR and CDR2 is FQNEAQ (reference sequence). This CDR3 reads CASSPLFSGGSTDTQYF. DNA of the CDR3: TGTGCCAGCAGCCCCCTCTTTAGCGGGGGAAGCACAGATACGCAGTATTTT. Full variable domain (outside the CDR3, taken from reference TRBV7-9 and TRBJ2-3): DTGVSQNPRHKITKRGQNVTFRCDPISEHNRLYWYRQTLGQGPEFLTYFQNEAQLEKSRLLSDRFSAERPKGSFSTLEIQRTEQGDSAMYLCASSPLFSGGSTDTQYFGPGTRLTVL.

Of note for this clone: One end of the junction does not line up with germline, which may come from a read error. This chain connects TRBV11-2 to TRBJ1-2; D is perhaps TRBD1 (6 bases). In germline, CDR1 is SGHAT, CDR2 FQNNGV. This CDR3 is 13 amino acids long. The CDR3 loop is CASSLGRVRGHIF. The CDR3 bases are TGTGCCAGCAGCTTAGGCCGGGTCCGGGGACACATCTTC.

V and J are TRBV27 and TRBJ1-5, with 11 bases aligning to TRBD1. The CDR3 is 16 residues long. J was trimmed by 6 bases and V by 5 bases; bases with no gene match: 9. Per germline, CDR1 MNHEY and CDR2 SMNVEV (reference sequence). CDR3: CASSLKGQGGSQPQHF. The CDR3 DNA follows: TGTGCCAGCAGTCTAAAGGGACAGGGGGGCAGTCAGCCCCAGCATTTT.

The V and J genes are TRBV6-4 and TRBJ2-1, with TRBD2 as a possible D gene (6 bases). V lost 10 bases, J lost 10 bases, and 20 bases lay in between. Per germline, CDR1 MRHNA and CDR2 SNTAGT. This CDR3 region has 13 residues. The CDR3 coding sequence is TGTGCCACCCTCGAGGACTACCAAGGGGAGCAGTTCTTC. Its protein is CATLEDYQGEQFF.

V usage is TRBV10-3 and J usage is TRBJ2-7, with D perhaps TRBD2 (5 bases). Germline CDR1 ENHRY, CDR2 SYGVKD. The length of the CDR3 is 12 residues. The CDR3 here is CTLRPRAYEQYV. CDR3 in DNA: TGTACGCTGAGACCGAGGGCCTACGAGCAGTACGTC.

CDR3 in DNA: TGTGCCAGCAGCCCCCGGGGAGGTGCTGGGGAGCTGTTTTTT. Protein: CASSPRGGAGELFF. The chain has TRBV6-5 and TRBJ2-2, with D perhaps matching TRBD2 (6 bases). From germline, CDR1 is MNHEY and CDR2 SVGAGI. The V gene lost 6 bases and the J gene lost 8 bases, with 16 bases spanning the gap. The CDR3 runs to 14 residues.

The rearrangement links TRBV27 to TRBJ2-2; D not resolved. Trimming removed 4 bases from V and 7 bases from J, with 13 bases in between. The CDR3 has 14 residues. The germline V gene encodes CDR1 MNHEY and CDR2 SMNVEV (reference sequence). The chain's CDR3 is CASSSQHYGGELFF. The CDR3, as DNA: TGTGCCAGCAGTTCGCAACACTACGGCGGGGAGCTGTTTTTT.

This clone was picked up a small number of times. V and J are TRBV6-6 and TRBJ1-6; 7 nucleotides agree with TRBD1. This CDR3 has 17 amino acids. The V gene end was trimmed by 6 bases and the J gene end by 3 bases; junction bases not matched to a gene: 11. Germline V gives CDR1 MNHNY, CDR2 SVGAGI (reference sequence). The CDR3 spells CASSRKGQSYYNSPLHF. For the CDR3, the DNA is TGTGCCAGCAGCCGAAAGGGACAGTCGTACTATAATTCACCCCTCCACTTT.

The CDR3: CASSFTGGGTEAFF. The CDR3 region has the DNA TGTGCCAGCAGCTTCACAGGGGGTGGCACTGAAGCTTTCTTT. The chain recombines TRBV7-2 with TRBJ1-1; 8 bases agree with TRBD1. Germline V lookup: CDR1 SGHTA, CDR2 FQGNSA. This CDR3 is 14 amino acids long. V lost 3 bases and J lost 4; bases outside the gene matches: 4.

The rearrangement links TRBV3-1 (or the pseudogene TRBV3-2) to TRBJ1-1; D is uncertain. CDR3 length: 14 amino acids. Germline V lookup: CDR1 LGHDT, CDR2 YNNKEL (reference sequence). Trimming cost V 4 bases and J 5 bases, with 14 bases left between them. For the CDR3, the DNA is TGTGCCAGCAGCCGCAACCGGGGTCAAACTGAAGCTTTCTTT. This translates into CASSRNRGQTEAFF.

This chain links TRBV27 with TRBJ2-7; D not certain. CDR1 is MNHEY and CDR2 is SMNVEV in the germline V gene (reference sequence). V was clipped by 8 bases and J by 5 bases, with 22 bases between them. This CDR3 contains 15 residues. The CDR3 region is CASRTPSAGEDEQYV. The DNA for the CDR3 is TGTGCCAGCCGAACACCTTCCGCCGGTGAGGACGAGCAGTACGTC.

This clone has just a few counts. The chain recombines TRBV27 with TRBJ1-5, with 8 positions matching TRBD1. Germline V gene data show CDR1 as MNHEY and CDR2 as SMNVEV (reference sequence). CDR3 length: 16 residues. With 6 bases clipped from V and 5 bases from J, the junction kept 12 bases outside the gene matches. The CDR3 sequence: CASSPLDRGAHQPQHF. CDR3 in DNA: TGTGCCAGCAGCCCCCTCGACAGGGGAGCGCATCAGCCCCAGCATTTT.

This clone is a singleton in its sample. With a much larger clone just one base away, this may be a read error. The chain joins TRBV7-3 to TRBJ2-1; 8 positions match TRBD2. The CDR3 is made up of 14 amino acids. Germline loops: CDR1 SGHTA, CDR2 FQGTGA. V lost 3 bases and J lost 4; bases outside the gene matches: 2. CDR3 sequence: CASSFGGAYNEQFF. In DNA, the CDR3 is TGTGCCAGCAGCTTCGGGGGGGCTTACAATGAGCAGTTCTTC.

This chain connects TRBV7-9 to TRBJ1-1; tentatively, D is TRBD1 (5 bases). In germline, CDR1 is SEHNR, CDR2 FQNEAQ (reference sequence). V dropped 3 bases and J dropped 4 bases, with 15 bases sitting between them. The CDR3 length is 15 residues. In DNA, the CDR3 is TGTGCCAGCAGCTTTACGGGGGGTCGGGCCACTGAAGCTTTCTTT. It specifies CASSFTGGRATEAFF.

This sequence joins TRBV12-3 or TRBV12-4 and TRBJ2-7; the D gene is possibly TRBD2 (5 bases). The CDR3 contains 13 residues. V lost 5 bases and J 4 bases, leaving 12 bases between the germline ends. CDR3 protein: CASSVAGRYEQYV. The CDR3 DNA follows: TGTGCCAGCAGTGTGGCGGGTAGGTACGAGCAGTACGTC.

This chain links TRBV24-1 with TRBJ1-5, with unresolved D. This CDR3 has 14 residues. Between the trimmed V and J ends, which lost 9 bases and 0 bases, there was a span of 11 bases. The germline gives CDR1 KGHDR, CDR2 SFDVKD. CDR3 coding DNA: TGTGCCACCCACGCGGGAGCTAGCAATCAGCCCCAGCATTTT. Translating gives CATHAGASNQPQHF.

A remark on this clone: This specimen includes other DNA sequences encoding the same CDR3. This chain links TRBV7-2 with TRBJ1-5, with D possibly matching TRBD1 (5 bases). The CDR3 has 14 amino acids. The V end lost 2 bases, the J end lost 4 bases, and 9 bases lay between the germline ends. Per the germline V gene, CDR1 is SGHTA and CDR2 is FQGNSA. The CDR3 loop is CASSLREGNQPQHF. CDR3 bases: TGTGCCAGCAGCTTAAGGGAGGGGAATCAGCCCCAGCATTTT.

The chain has TRBV2 and TRBJ1-2; D might be TRBD1 (6 bases). Germline V gene data show CDR1 as SNHLY and CDR2 as FYNNEI. With 4 bases removed from V and 1 base from J, the gap between germline ends came to 7 bases. The CDR3 runs 13 residues. In nucleotides, the CDR3 is TGTGCCAGCAGTGTACAGGGTAACTATGGCTACACCTTC. This codes for CASSVQGNYGYTF. Full variable domain (outside the CDR3, taken from reference TRBV2 and TRBJ1-2): EPEVTQTPSHQVTQMGQEVILRCVPISNHLYFYWYRQILGQKVEFLVSFYNNEISEKSEIFDDQFSVERPDGSNFTLKIRSTKLEDSAMYFCASSVQGNYGYTFGSGTRLTVV.

The rearrangement uses TRBV6-5 and TRBJ1-5; D is undetermined. The CDR3 consists of 12 residues. CDR1 and CDR2 (germline): MNHEY, SVGAGI. V lost 7 bases and J lost 5, with 9 bases in between. The CDR3 nucleotides are TGTGCCAGCATGGAGCACTATCAGCCCCAGCATTTT. It yields the protein CASMEHYQPQHF.